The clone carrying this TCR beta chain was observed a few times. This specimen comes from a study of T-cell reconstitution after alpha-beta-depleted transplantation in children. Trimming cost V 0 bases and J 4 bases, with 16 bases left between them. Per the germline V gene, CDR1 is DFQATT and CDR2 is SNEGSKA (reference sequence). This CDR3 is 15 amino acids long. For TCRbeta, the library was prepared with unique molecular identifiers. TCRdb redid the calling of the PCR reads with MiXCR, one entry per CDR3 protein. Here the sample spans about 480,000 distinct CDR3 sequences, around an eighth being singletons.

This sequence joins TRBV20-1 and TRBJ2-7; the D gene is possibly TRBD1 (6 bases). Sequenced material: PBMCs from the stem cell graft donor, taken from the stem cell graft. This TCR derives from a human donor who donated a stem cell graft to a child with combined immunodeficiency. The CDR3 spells CSARDGGRVIYEQYF. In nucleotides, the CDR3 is TGCAGTGCTAGAGATGGGGGCAGGGTTATATACGAGCAGTACTTC.